A single sample is the source of the 10 T cell receptor beta chains below, sequenced in a study of T cells after yellow fever vaccination. MiXCR, applied by TCRdb to the 5' RACE reads, yields one record per CDR3 protein. The sample gives a few hundred thousand distinct CDR3 sequences, over 4% of which show up once; approximately 25% is in the top ten. The material sequenced was PBMCs, taken 5 days after the yellow fever booster vaccination. The receptors shown here come from a man aged 18 to 29 who received the YFV17D yellow fever vaccine.

This clonotype has more than one count but fewer than ten. The chain employs TRBV7-9 and TRBJ1-1; D is ambiguous. This CDR3 has 14 residues. The germline V gene encodes CDR1 SEHNR and CDR2 FQNEAQ (reference sequence). Trimming cost V 4 bases and J 3 bases, with 12 bases left between them. The CDR3 DNA reads TGTGCCAGCAGCTCACTCAAAGCTCACACTGAAGCTTTCTTT. This sequence encodes CASSSLKAHTEAFF.

This clonotype was counted only a few times. The chain joins TRBV6-1 to TRBJ1-2; unclear D gene. Trimming cost V 3 bases and J 8 bases, with 22 bases left between them. Germline CDR1 MNHNS, CDR2 SASEGT. This CDR3 has 16 residues. CDR3 bases: TGTGCCAGCAGTGAGTCCCAAGGACGGGTCCTGAAAGGCTACACCTTC. This encodes CASSESQGRVLKGYTF.

The chain employs TRBV6-6 and TRBJ1-1; no reliable D call. The CDR3 length is 11 residues. The V end lost 5 bases, the J end lost 11 bases, and 12 bases lay between the germline ends. Looked up from germline, CDR1 is MNHNY and CDR2 is SVGAGI (reference sequence). CDR3 DNA: TGTGCCAGCAGTATCCAGGTGATGGCTTTCTTT. Amino acids: CASSIQVMAFF.

This clonotype was seen repeatedly, ten times or more. This chain links TRBV7-9 with TRBJ2-3; D call uncertain. Trimming cost V 5 bases and J 4 bases, with 13 bases left between them. The CDR3 has 14 amino acids. Germline lookup yields CDR1 SEHNR and CDR2 FQNEAQ (reference sequence). The CDR3 DNA follows: TGTGCCAGCAGCCTCTACCAGACCGCAGATACGCAGTATTTT. This codes for CASSLYQTADTQYF.

The chain couples TRBV4-2 to TRBJ2-1; 9 bases are a match to TRBD1. In germline, CDR1 is LGHNA, CDR2 YNFKEQ. The CDR3 is 16 amino acids. Trimming cost V 7 bases and J 6 bases; bases outside gene matches: 13. This CDR3 reads CASTYLDRGDGNEQFF. The CDR3, as DNA: TGTGCCAGCACCTATCTAGACAGGGGGGACGGCAATGAGCAGTTCTTC.

This clonotype has just a few counts. V usage is TRBV7-9 and J usage is TRBJ2-3; 7 bases are shared with TRBD2. Trimming removed 4 bases from V and 7 bases from J; junction bases left unmatched: 2. CDR1 and CDR2 (germline): SEHNR, FQNEAQ (reference sequence). The CDR3 length is 12 residues. CDR3 amino acids: CASSWEGYTQYF. DNA for the CDR3: TGTGCCAGCAGCTGGGAGGGGTATACGCAGTATTTT.

This clonotype was counted a few times. The chain recombines TRBV7-9 with TRBJ1-6; 10 bases align to TRBD1. This CDR3 has 17 amino acids. The V gene end was trimmed by 1 base and the J gene end by 8 bases; junction bases not matched to a gene: 8. CDR1 and CDR2 (germline): SEHNR, FQNEAQ (reference sequence). CDR3 DNA: TGTGCCAGCAGCTTAGAGGAGACCGGGACAGGGGATTCACCCCTCCACTTT. Amino acid sequence: CASSLEETGTGDSPLHF.

This clonotype was seen at least ten times. The chain joins TRBV29-1 to TRBJ2-6; the D gene is possibly TRBD2 (5 bases). The CDR3 runs 17 residues. Germline CDR1 and CDR2: SQVTM and ANQGSEA. V lost 8 bases to trimming and J lost 4 bases, with 24 bases between them. CDR3 nucleotides: TGCAGCCCCTACGGGGATAACTCGGGGTCCGGGGCCAACGTCCTGACTTTC. Translating gives CSPYGDNSGSGANVLTF.

This sequence joins TRBV9 and TRBJ2-3; tentative D call: TRBD1 (6 bases). The V and J ends lost 3 bases and 6 bases respectively, with 14 bases between them. The CDR3 contains 14 residues. Looked up from germline, CDR1 is SGDLS and CDR2 is YYNGEE. The CDR3: CASSDPGTRDTQYF. The CDR3, as DNA: TGTGCCAGCAGCGACCCCGGGACACGGGATACGCAGTATTTT.

This clonotype was found a few times. The CDR3 bases are TGTGCCAGCAGCTTAGCCGGGACCCAGACTAATCAGCCCCAGCATTTT. It codes for CASSLAGTQTNQPQHF. The chain joins TRBV7-2 to TRBJ1-5, with a tentative D call TRBD1 (5 bases). V was pared by 0 bases and J by 4 bases, with 13 bases between. The length of the CDR3 is 16 residues. Looked up from germline, CDR1 is SGHTA and CDR2 is FQGNSA.